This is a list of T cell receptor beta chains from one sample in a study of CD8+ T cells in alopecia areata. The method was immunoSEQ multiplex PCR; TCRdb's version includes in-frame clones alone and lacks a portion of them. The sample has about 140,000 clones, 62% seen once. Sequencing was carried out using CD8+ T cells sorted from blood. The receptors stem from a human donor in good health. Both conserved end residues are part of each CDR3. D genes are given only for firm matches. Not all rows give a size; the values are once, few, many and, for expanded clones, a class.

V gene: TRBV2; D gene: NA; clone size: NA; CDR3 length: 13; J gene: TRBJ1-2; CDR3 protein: CASSEQQVRGYTF; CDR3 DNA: TGTGCCAGCAGTGAACAGCAGGTCCGTGGCTACACCTTC
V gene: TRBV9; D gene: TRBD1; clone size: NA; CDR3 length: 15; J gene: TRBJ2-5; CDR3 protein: CASTRGQGRGETQYF; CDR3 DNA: TGTGCCAGCACACGGGGACAGGGGAGAGGAGAGACCCAGTACTTC
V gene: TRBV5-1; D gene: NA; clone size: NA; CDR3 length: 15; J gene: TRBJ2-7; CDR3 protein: CASSLLPSLSYEQYF; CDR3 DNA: TGCGCCAGCAGCTTACTCCCAAGTCTGTCCTACGAGCAGTACTTC
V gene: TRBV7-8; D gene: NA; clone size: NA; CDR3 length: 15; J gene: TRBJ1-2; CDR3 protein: CASSLPRAGNYGYTF; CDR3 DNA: TGTGCCAGCAGCTTACCCAGGGCAGGGAACTATGGCTACACCTTC
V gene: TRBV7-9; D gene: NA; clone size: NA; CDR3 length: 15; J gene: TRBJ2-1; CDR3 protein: CASSLSGVNHNEQFF; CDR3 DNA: TGTGCCAGCAGCTTAAGCGGAGTAAATCACAATGAGCAGTTCTTC
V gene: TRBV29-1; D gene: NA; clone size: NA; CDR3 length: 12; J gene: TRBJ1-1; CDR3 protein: CSVDGPGAEAFF; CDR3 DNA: TGCAGCGTTGATGGTCCTGGGGCTGAAGCTTTCTTT
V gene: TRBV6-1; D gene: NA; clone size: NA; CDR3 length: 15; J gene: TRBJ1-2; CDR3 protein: CASSEGGQSLYGYTF; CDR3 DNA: TGTGCCAGCAGTGAAGGAGGACAGAGCCTCTATGGCTACACCTTC
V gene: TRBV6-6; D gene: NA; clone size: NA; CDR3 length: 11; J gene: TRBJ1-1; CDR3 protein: CASSDPSEAFF; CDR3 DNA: TGTGCCAGCAGTGATCCCAGTGAAGCTTTCTTT
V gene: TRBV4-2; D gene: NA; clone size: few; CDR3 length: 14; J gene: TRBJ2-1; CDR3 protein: CASSQGKGPNEQFF; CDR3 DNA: TGTGCCAGCAGCCAAGGGAAGGGTCCCAATGAGCAGTTCTTC
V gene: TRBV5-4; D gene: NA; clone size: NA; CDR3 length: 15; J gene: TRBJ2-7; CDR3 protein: CASSLWLANPYEQYF; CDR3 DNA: TGTGCCAGCAGCTTGTGGCTAGCGAACCCCTACGAGCAGTACTTC
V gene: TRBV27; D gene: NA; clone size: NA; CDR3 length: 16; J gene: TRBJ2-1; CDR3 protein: CASSLYRSSSYNEQFF; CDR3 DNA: TGTGCCAGCAGTTTATATCGGTCTTCCTCCTACAATGAGCAGTTCTTC
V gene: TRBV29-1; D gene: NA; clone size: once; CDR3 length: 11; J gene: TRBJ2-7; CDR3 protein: CSASDFYEQYF; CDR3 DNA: TGCAGCGCCTCGGACTTCTACGAGCAGTACTTC
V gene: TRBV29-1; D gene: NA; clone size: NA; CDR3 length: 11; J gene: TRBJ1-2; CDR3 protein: CSVEGGDGYTF; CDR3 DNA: TGCAGCGTTGAAGGGGGGGATGGCTACACCTTC
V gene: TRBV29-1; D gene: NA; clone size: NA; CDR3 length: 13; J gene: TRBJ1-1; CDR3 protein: CSVDAGENTEAFF; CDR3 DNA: TGCAGCGTTGACGCAGGGGAGAACACTGAAGCTTTCTTT
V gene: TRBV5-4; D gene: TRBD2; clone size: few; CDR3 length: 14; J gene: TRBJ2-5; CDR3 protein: CASEPGLGGETQYF; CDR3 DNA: TGTGCCAGCGAACCGGGACTAGGGGGGGAGACCCAGTACTTC
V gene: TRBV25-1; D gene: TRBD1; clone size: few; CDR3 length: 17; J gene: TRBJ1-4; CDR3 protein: CASSGPRDRTLNEKLFF; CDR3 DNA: TGTGCCAGCAGTGGGCCCAGGGACAGGACTCTTAATGAAAAACTGTTTTTT
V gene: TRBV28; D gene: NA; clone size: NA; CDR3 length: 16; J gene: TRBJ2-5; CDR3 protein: CASRTLARDAQETQYF; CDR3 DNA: TGTGCCAGCAGGACACTCGCCAGAGATGCACAAGAGACCCAGTACTTC
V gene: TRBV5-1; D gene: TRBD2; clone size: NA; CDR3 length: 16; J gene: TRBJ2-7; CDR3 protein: CANRLAVLAGLDEQYF; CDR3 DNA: TGCGCCAACCGCCTGGCTGTACTAGCGGGATTGGACGAGCAGTACTTC
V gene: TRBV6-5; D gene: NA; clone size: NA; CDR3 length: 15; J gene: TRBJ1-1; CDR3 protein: CASSYDTGKNTEAFF; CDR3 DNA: TGTGCCAGCAGTTACGATACCGGGAAGAACACTGAAGCTTTCTTT
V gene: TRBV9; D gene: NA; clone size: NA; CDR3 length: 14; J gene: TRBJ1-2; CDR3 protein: CASSAAGGSYGYTF; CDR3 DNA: TGTGCCAGCAGCGCCGCAGGCGGTAGCTATGGCTACACCTTC
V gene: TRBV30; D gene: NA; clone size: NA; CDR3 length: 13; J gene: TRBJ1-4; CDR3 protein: CAWTTTTNEKLFF; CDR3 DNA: TGTGCCTGGACCACAACAACTAATGAAAAACTGTTTTTT
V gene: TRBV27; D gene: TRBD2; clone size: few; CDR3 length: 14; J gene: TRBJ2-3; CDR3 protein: CASSRTSGTDTQYF; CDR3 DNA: TGTGCCAGCAGTCGGACTAGCGGCACAGATACGCAGTATTTT
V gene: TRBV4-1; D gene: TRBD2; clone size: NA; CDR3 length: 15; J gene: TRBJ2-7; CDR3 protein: CASSQSPSGNDEQYF; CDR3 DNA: TGCGCCAGCAGCCAGTCCCCTAGCGGGAACGACGAGCAGTACTTC
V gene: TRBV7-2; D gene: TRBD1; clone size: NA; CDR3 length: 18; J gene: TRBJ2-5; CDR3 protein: CASSLSARDRELRETQYF; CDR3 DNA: TGTGCCAGCAGCTTATCGGCCCGGGACAGGGAATTGCGGGAGACCCAGTACTTC
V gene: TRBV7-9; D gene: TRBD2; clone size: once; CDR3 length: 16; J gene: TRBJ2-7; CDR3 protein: CASTIGLAGASYEQYF; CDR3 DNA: TGTGCCAGCACCATCGGACTAGCGGGAGCGTCCTACGAGCAGTACTTC
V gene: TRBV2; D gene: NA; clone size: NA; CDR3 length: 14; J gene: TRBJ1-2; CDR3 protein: CARKAPVGGHGYTF; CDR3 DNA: TGTGCCAGGAAGGCGCCAGTGGGGGGACATGGCTACACCTTC
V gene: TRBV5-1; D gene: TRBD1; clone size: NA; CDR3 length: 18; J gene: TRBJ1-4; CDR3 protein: CASSRTGTGGGNNEKLFF; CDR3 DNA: TGCGCCAGCAGCAGAACCGGGACAGGGGGCGGAAATAATGAAAAACTGTTTTTT
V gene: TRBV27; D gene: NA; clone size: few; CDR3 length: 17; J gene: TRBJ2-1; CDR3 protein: CASSLKLARSSYNEQFF; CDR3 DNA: TGTGCCAGCAGTCTCAAGCTAGCGCGAAGCTCCTACAATGAGCAGTTCTTC
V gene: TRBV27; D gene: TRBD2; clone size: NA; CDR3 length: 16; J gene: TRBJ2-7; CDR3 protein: CASSLGGALSSYEQYF; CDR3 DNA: TGTGCCAGCAGTTTGGGAGGGGCCCTCAGCTCCTACGAGCAGTACTTC
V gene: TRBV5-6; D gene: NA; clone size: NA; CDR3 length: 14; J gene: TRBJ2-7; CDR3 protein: CASSSEDFAYEQYF; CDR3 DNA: TGTGCCAGCAGCTCCGAGGACTTTGCCTACGAGCAGTACTTC
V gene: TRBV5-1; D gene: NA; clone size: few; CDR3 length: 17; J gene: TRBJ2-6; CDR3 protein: CASSLDQGSPLANVLTF; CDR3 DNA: TGCGCCAGCAGCTTGGACCAGGGATCTCCACTTGCCAACGTCCTGACTTTC
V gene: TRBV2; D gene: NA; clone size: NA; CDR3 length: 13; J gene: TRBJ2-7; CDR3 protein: CASSDYSSYEQYF; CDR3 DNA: TGTGCCAGCAGTGATTACTCCTCCTACGAGCAGTACTTC
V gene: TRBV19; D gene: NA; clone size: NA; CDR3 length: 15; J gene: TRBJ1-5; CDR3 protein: CASIPTLPSNQPQHF; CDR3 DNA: TGTGCCAGTATACCGACCCTCCCTAGCAATCAGCCCCAGCATTTT
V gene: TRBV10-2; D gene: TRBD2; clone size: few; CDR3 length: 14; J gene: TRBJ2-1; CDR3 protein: CASSGSGSLNEQFF; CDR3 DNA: TGCGCCAGCAGTGGTAGCGGGAGTTTGAATGAGCAGTTCTTC
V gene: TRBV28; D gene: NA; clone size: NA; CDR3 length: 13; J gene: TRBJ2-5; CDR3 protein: CAIRWGTEETQYF; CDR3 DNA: TGTGCCATAAGATGGGGTACGGAGGAGACCCAGTACTTC
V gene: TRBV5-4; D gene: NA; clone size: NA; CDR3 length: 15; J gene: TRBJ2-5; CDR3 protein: CASSPGQFFQETQYF; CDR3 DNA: TGTGCCAGCAGCCCCGGACAGTTTTTCCAAGAGACCCAGTACTTC
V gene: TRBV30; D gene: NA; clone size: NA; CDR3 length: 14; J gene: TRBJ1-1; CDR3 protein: CAWSKLQMRTEAFF; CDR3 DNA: TGTGCCTGGAGTAAGCTCCAGATGCGCACTGAAGCTTTCTTT
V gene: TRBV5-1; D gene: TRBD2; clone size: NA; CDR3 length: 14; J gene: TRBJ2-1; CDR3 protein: CASSPRGAGNEQFF; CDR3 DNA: TGCGCCAGCAGCCCCCGAGGAGCGGGGAATGAGCAGTTCTTC
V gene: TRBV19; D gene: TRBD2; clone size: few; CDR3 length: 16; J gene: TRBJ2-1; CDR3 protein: CASNLGLAGLYNEQFF; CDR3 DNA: TGTGCCAGTAACCTAGGACTAGCGGGCCTCTACAATGAGCAGTTCTTC
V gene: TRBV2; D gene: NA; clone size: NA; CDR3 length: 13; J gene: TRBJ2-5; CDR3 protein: CASSEGLEETQYF; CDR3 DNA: TGTGCCAGCAGTGAAGGACTCGAAGAGACCCAGTACTTC
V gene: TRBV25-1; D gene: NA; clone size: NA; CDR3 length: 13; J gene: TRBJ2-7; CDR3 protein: CASSEAGAYEQYF; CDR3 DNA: TGTGCCAGCAGTGAGGCAGGGGCCTACGAGCAGTACTTC
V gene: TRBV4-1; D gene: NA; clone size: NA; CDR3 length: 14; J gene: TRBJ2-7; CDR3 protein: CASSHRDGDYEQYF; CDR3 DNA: TGCGCCAGCAGCCACCGTGATGGGGACTACGAGCAGTACTTC
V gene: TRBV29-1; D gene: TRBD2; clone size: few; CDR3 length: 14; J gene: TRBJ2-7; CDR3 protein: CSVEYETAGYEQYF; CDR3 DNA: TGCAGCGTTGAATACGAGACAGCGGGGTACGAGCAGTACTTC
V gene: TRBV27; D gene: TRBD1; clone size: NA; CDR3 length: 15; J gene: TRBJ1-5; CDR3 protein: CASSAGGLGNQPQHF; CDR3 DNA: TGTGCCAGCAGTGCAGGGGGGTTGGGCAATCAGCCCCAGCATTTT
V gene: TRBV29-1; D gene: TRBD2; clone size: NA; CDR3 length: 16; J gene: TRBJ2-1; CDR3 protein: CSITGLAGESYNEQFF; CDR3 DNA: TGCAGCATTACGGGACTAGCGGGAGAATCCTACAATGAGCAGTTCTTC
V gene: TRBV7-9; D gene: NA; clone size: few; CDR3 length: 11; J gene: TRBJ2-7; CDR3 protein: CASSGENEQYF; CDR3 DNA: TGCGCCAGCAGCGGAGAGAACGAGCAGTACTTC
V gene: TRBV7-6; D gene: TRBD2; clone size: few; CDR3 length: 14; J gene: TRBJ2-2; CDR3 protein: CASSASGHTGELFF; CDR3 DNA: TGTGCCAGCAGCGCTAGCGGGCACACCGGGGAGCTGTTTTTT
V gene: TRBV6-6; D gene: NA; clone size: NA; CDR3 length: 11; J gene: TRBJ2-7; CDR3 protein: CASRDSYEQYF; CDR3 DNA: TGTGCCAGCAGGGACAGTTACGAGCAGTACTTC
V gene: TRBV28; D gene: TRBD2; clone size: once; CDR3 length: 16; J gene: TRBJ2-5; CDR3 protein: CASSFLAGGPAETQYF; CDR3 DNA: TGTGCCAGCAGTTTTCTAGCGGGAGGGCCTGCGGAGACCCAGTACTTC
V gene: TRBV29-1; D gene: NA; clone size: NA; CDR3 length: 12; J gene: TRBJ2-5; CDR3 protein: CSGGREQETQYF; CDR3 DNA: TGCAGCGGGGGTCGAGAGCAAGAGACCCAGTACTTC
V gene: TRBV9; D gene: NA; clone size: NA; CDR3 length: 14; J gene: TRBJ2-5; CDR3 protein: CASSVASSEETQYF; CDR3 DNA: TGTGCCAGCAGCGTAGCTTCCAGCGAGGAGACCCAGTACTTC
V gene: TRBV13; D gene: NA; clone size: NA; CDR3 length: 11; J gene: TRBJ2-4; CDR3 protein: CASSLRGIQYF; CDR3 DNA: TGTGCCAGCAGCTTAAGGGGGATTCAGTACTTC
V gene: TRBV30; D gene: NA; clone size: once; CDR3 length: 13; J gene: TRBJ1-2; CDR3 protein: CAWRSWDNYGYTF; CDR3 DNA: TGTGCCTGGAGATCTTGGGACAACTATGGCTACACCTTC
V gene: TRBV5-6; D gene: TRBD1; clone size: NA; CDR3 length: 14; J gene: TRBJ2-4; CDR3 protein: CASSIGTGSNIQYF; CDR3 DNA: TGTGCCAGCAGCATCGGGACAGGCAGTAACATTCAGTACTTC
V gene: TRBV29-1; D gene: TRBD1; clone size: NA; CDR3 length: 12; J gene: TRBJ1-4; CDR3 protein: CSVPGTGLQLFF; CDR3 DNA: TGCAGCGTTCCCGGGACAGGCCTACAACTGTTTTTT
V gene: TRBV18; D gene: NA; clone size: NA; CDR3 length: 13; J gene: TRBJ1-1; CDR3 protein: CASSPTPGTEAFF; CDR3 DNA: TGTGCCAGCTCACCCACACCAGGGACTGAAGCTTTCTTT
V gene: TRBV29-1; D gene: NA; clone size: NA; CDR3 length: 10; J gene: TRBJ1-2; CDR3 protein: CSAKEGGYTF; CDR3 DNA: TGCAGCGCCAAGGAAGGCGGCTACACCTTC
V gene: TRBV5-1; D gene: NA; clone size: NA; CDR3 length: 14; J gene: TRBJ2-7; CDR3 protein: CASSLDDTWAEQYF; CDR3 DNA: TGCGCCAGCAGCTTGGATGATACATGGGCTGAGCAGTACTTC
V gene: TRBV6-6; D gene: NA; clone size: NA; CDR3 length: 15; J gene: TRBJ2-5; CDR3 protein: CASSAFVSAGETQYF; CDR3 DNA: TGTGCCAGCAGCGCTTTCGTTTCGGCTGGGGAGACCCAGTACTTC